This TCR beta chain was obtained from a study of resident and recirculating memory T cells in vitiligo. Study-level background: Shave-biopsy epidermis from lesional and nonlesional skin was sequenced alongside PBMCs.

The study, taken as a whole, reports: Non-conserved TCRs across sites and patients suggested distinct clones per lesion.

The protocol was immunoSEQ multiplex PCR, while the TCRdb copy is restricted to in-frame clones and leaves out a portion. The repertoire holds tens of thousands of clones, with just over 90% as singletons. V was trimmed by 5 bases and J by 5 bases, leaving 12 bases between them. CDR3 length: 13 residues. Germline V lookup: CDR1 SGHAT, CDR2 FQNNGV. About this clone: The antigen remains undetermined.

This TCR derives from a male donor with vitiligo. The gene calls are TRBV11-2 and TRBJ1-1, with a possible D match to TRBD1 (6 bases). Specimen: blood. The CDR3 reads CASSTERGTEAFF. As DNA, the CDR3 is TGTGCCAGCAGCACCGAAAGGGGGACTGAAGCTTTCTTT.